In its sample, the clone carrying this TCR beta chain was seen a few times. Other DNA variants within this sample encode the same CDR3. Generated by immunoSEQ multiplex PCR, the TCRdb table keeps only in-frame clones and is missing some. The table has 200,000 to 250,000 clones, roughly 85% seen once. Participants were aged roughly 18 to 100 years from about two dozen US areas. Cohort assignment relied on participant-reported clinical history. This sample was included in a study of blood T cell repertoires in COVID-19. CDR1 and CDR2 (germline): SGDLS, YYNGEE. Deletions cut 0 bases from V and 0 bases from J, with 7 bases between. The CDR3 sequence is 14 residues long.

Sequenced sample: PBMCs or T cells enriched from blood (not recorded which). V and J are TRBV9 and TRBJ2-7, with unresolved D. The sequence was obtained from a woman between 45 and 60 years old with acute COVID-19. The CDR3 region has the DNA TGTGCCAGCAGCGTAGGAGACACCTCCTACGAGCAGTACTTC. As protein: CASSVGDTSYEQYF.